Many counts were recorded for the clone carrying this T cell receptor beta chain. The CDR3 is 15 residues long. Germline V gene lookup returns CDR1 SGHDT and CDR2 YYEEEE. V was clipped by 2 bases and J by 8 bases; unmatched bases: 10. The data stem from a study of T cell repertoires in cytomegalovirus infection. TCRdb reprocessed the reads with MiXCR, giving one entry per CDR3 protein. The sample contains almost 500,000 distinct CDR3 sequences, approximately 10% of which appear only once. The chain carries TRBV5-6 and TRBJ1-5, with 7 bases matching TRBD1. Input material: PBMCs. The sequence was collected from a human donor in good health (CMV status not recorded). Some clones in this sample may be carry-over from other donors' samples. This CDR3 reads CASSLTGVVNKPQHF. CDR3 coding DNA: TGTGCCAGCAGCTTAACAGGGGTAGTTAATAAGCCCCAGCATTTT.